This is a list of T cell receptor beta chains from one sample in a study of beta chain features in type 1 diabetes. The data were produced by immunoSEQ multiplex PCR, yet TCRdb's version contains in-frame clones alone and is incomplete. Of under 450,000 clones in the sample, roughly 14% are singletons; the top ten hold around 0.039%. The sequencing sample was made of naive CD4+ T cells from blood. Receptors were obtained from a man under 40 in good health. The CDR3 runs from the conserved cysteine through the conserved F or W. D genes are given only for firm matches. Only some rows state a clone size, as once, few, many or a class for expanded clones.

TRBV5-4	-	-	TRBJ2-3	CASSLEGPTQYF	TGTGCCAGCAGCTTGGAGGGGCCAACGCAGTATTTT
TRBV9	once	-	TRBJ2-7	CASSVGVIGAEQYF	TGTGCCAGCAGCGTAGGGGTTATCGGGGCCGAGCAGTACTTC
TRBV13	few	-	TRBJ2-1	CASSLSIANEQFF	TGTGCCAGCAGCCTTAGCATCGCCAATGAGCAGTTCTTC
TRBV7-8	-	-	TRBJ1-3	CASSLVSSGNTIYF	TGTGCCAGCAGCTTAGTAAGCTCTGGAAACACCATATATTTT
TRBV9	few	TRBD1	TRBJ1-2	CASSDGQVGGYTF	TGTGCCAGCAGCGACGGACAGGTCGGTGGCTACACCTTC
TRBV27	-	-	TRBJ2-6	CASSPQGPGANVLTF	TGTGCCAGCAGTCCTCAAGGGCCTGGGGCCAACGTCCTGACTTTC
TRBV4-3	-	-	TRBJ2-1	CASSQVGSYNEQFF	TGCGCCAGCAGCCAAGTTGGTTCTTACAATGAGCAGTTCTTC
TRBV19	few	-	TRBJ2-5	CASSIADGSLETQYF	TGTGCCAGTAGTATAGCGGACGGGAGCTTGGAGACCCAGTACTTC
TRBV5-1	-	-	TRBJ1-2	CASSPRQANYGYTF	TGCGCCAGCAGCCCCCGCCAGGCTAACTATGGCTACACCTTC
TRBV27	few	-	TRBJ2-1	CASRSSGGWEQFF	TGTGCCAGCAGGTCTTCTGGGGGTTGGGAGCAGTTCTTC
TRBV7-2	-	TRBD1	TRBJ2-3	CASRTTGGHTQYF	TGTGCCAGCAGGACCACAGGGGGCCATACGCAGTATTTT
TRBV20-1	-	-	TRBJ1-2	CSGDYGYTF	TGCAGTGGAGACTATGGCTACACCTTC
TRBV5-1	-	-	TRBJ1-1	CASSFGGLTEAFF	TGCGCCAGCAGCTTCGGGGGCCTTACGGAAGCTTTCTTT
TRBV9	-	-	TRBJ2-3	CASSDWTSTDTQYF	TGTGCCAGCAGCGACTGGACTAGCACAGATACGCAGTATTTT
TRBV29-1	few	-	TRBJ1-5	CSPDPGIGQTSNQPQHF	TGCAGCCCAGACCCAGGGATTGGACAGACTAGCAATCAGCCCCAGCATTTT
TRBV30	-	TRBD1	TRBJ1-6	CAWDRANSPLHF	TGTGCCTGGGACAGGGCCAATTCACCCCTCCACTTT
TRBV19	few	-	TRBJ2-5	CASSIGTQETQYF	TGTGCCAGTAGTATTGGCACCCAAGAGACCCAGTACTTC
TRBV7-9	-	TRBD1	TRBJ2-7	CASSRGGGLTYEQYF	TGTGCCAGCAGCCGAGGGGGCGGTCTCACCTACGAGCAGTACTTC
TRBV13	few	-	TRBJ2-1	CASSRRVSPFSPYEQFF	TGTGCCAGCAGCCGTAGGGTATCGCCCTTTTCCCCCTACGAGCAGTTCTTC
TRBV13	-	TRBD2	TRBJ2-1	CASSLRTSGGGDEQFF	TGTGCCAGCAGCCTCCGGACTAGCGGGGGCGGCGATGAGCAGTTCTTC
TRBV9	once	-	TRBJ2-3	CASSDGQNPKADTQYF	TGTGCCAGCAGCGACGGACAGAACCCCAAGGCAGATACGCAGTATTTT
TRBV4-3	-	TRBD1	TRBJ2-7	CASSQLGQVYEQYF	TGCGCCAGCAGCCAGTTGGGACAGGTCTACGAGCAGTACTTC
TRBV7-4	-	TRBD1	TRBJ1-5	CASSEDRGNQPQHF	TGTGCCAGCAGCGAGGACAGGGGTAATCAGCCCCAGCATTTT